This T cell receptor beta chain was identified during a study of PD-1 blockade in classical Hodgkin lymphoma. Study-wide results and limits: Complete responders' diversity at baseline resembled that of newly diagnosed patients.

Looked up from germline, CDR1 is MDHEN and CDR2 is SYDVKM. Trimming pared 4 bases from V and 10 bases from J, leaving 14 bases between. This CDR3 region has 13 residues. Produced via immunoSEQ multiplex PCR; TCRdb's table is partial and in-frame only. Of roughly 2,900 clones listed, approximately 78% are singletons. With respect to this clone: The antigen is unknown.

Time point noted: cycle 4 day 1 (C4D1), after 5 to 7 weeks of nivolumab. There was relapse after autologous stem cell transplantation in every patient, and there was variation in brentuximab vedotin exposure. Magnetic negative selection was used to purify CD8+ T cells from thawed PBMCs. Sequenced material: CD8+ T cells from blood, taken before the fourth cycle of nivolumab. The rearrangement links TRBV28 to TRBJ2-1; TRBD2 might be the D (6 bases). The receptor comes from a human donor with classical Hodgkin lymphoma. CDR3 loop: CASSSWTNLEQFF. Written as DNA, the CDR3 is TGTGCCAGCAGTTCGTGGACTAACTTAGAGCAGTTCTTC.